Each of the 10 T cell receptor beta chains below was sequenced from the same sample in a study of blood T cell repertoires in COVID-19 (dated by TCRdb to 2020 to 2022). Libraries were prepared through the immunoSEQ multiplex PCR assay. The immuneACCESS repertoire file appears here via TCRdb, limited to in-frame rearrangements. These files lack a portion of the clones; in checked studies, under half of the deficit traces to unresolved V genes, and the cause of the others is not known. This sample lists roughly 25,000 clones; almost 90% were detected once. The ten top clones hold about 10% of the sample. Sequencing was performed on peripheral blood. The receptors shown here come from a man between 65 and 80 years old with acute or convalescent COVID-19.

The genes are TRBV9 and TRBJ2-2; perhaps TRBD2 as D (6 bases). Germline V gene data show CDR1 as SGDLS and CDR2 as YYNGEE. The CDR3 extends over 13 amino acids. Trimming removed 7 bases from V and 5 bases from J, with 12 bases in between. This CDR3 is CASAVRGTGELFF. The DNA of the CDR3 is TGTGCCAGCGCCGTCCGGGGGACCGGGGAGCTGTTTTTT.

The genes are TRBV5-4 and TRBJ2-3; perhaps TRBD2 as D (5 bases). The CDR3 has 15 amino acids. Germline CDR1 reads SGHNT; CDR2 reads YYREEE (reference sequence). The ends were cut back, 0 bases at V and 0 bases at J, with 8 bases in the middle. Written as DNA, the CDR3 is TGTGCCAGCAGCTTGGGGCGGGCTAGCACAGATACGCAGTATTTT. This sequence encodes CASSLGRASTDTQYF.

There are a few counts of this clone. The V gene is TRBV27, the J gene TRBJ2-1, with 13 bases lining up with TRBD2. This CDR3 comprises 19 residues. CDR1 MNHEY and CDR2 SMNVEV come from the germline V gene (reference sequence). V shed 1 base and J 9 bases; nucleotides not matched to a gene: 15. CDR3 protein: CASSLYRTSGRRMRAEQFF. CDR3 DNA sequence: TGTGCCAGCAGTTTATACAGGACTAGCGGGAGAAGGATGAGAGCTGAGCAGTTCTTC.

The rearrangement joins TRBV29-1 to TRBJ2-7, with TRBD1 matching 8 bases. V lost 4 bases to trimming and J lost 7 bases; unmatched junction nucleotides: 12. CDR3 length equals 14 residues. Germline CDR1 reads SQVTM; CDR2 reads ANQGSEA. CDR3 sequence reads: CSVGSDRALREQYF. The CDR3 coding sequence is TGCAGCGTTGGGTCGGACAGGGCCCTACGAGAGCAGTACTTC.

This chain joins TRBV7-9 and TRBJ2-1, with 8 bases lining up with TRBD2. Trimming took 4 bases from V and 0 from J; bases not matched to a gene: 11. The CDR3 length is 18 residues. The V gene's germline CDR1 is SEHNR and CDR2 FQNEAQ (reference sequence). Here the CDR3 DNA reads TGTGCCAGCAGCTCCCCTACGGGGGGGTACCGCTCCTACAATGAGCAGTTCTTC. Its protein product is CASSSPTGGYRSYNEQFF.

The CDR3 spells CASSIAAGADNEQFF. As DNA, the CDR3 is TGTGCCAGTAGTATAGCGGCGGGAGCTGACAATGAGCAGTTCTTC. The chain has TRBV19 and TRBJ2-1; 7 bases fit TRBD2. Per the germline V gene, CDR1 is LNHDA and CDR2 is SQIVND (reference sequence). The J segment lost 5 bases and the V segment lost 1 base, leaving 5 bases of the junction unmatched. The CDR3 runs 15 residues.

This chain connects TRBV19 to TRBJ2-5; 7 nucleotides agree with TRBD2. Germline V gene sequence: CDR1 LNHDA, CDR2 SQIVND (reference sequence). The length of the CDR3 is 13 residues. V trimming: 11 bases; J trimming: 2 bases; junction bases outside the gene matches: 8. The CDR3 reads CACGVRGQETQYF. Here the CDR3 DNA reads TGTGCCTGCGGTGTGCGGGGGCAAGAGACCCAGTACTTC.

CDR3 in amino acids: CASSLLRRGFYEQYF. In nucleotides, the CDR3 is TGTGCCAGCAGCTTACTGCGTAGGGGCTTCTACGAGCAGTACTTC. The genes are TRBV7-2 and TRBJ2-7; perhaps TRBD1 as D (5 bases). The CDR3 sequence is 15 residues long. CDR1 and CDR2 from the germline V gene are SGHTA and FQGNSA. Trimming cost V 2 bases and J 3 bases, with 14 bases left between them.

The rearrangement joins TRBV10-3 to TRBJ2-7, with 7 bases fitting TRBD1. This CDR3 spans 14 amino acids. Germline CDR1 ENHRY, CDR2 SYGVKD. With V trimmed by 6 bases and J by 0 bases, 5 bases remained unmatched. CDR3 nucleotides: TGTGCCATCAGCACCGGGACAGACTCCTACGAGCAGTACTTC. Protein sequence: CAISTGTDSYEQYF.

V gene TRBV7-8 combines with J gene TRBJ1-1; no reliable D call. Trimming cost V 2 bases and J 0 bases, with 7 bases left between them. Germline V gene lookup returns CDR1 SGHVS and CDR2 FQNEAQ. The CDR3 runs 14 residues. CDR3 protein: CASSLSELNTEAFF. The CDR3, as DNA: TGTGCCAGCAGCTTAAGCGAATTGAACACTGAAGCTTTCTTT.